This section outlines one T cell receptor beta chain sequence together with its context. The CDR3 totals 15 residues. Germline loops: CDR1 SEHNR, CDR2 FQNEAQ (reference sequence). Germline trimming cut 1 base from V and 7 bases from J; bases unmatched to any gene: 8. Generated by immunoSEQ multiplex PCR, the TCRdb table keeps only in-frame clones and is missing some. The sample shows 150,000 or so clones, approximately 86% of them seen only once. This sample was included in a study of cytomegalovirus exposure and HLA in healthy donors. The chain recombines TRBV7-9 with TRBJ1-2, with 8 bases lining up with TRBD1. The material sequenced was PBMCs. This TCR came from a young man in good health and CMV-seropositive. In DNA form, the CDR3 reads TGTGCCAGCAGCTTAGAGGTGGCAGGGGGCAGTGGCTACACCTTC. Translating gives CASSLEVAGGSGYTF.